Listed below are T cell receptor beta chains from one sample, sequenced in a study of OX40 agonist ivuxolimab in advanced cancers. TCRdb keeps only in-frame clones here, not all; method: immunoSEQ multiplex PCR. Here the sample spans just under 100,000 clones, approximately 95% being singletons. The sequencing used CD4+ or CD8+ T cells sorted from blood, collected in a trial of the OX40 agonist ivuxolimab. The receptors originated from an adult with an advanced solid tumor such as melanoma, head and neck, liver or kidney cancer. Both conserved end residues are part of each CDR3. A D gene is named only where the DNA matches it firmly. A clone size is listed for some rows: how often the clone was seen (once, few, many), or a class if it is expanded.

clone_size | d_call | j_call | v_call | cdr3_nt | cdr3_aa
. | . | TRBJ2-3 | TRBV28 | TGTGCCAGCAGTTTAGGAGGGAACCCAGATACGCAGTATTTT | CASSLGGNPDTQYF
. | . | TRBJ1-2 | TRBV6-5 | TGTGCCAGCAGTCGGACTAGGAGTGGCTACACCTTC | CASSRTRSGYTF
. | . | TRBJ2-7 | TRBV29-1 | TGCAGCGTTGAATCACTGCTAGCGGGACAGGGCGAGCAGTACTTC | CSVESLLAGQGEQYF
. | . | TRBJ2-7 | TRBV27 | TGTGCCAGCAGACGCAGGGGAGGGGTTTACGAGCAGTACTTC | CASRRRGGVYEQYF
once | TRBD2 | TRBJ2-6 | TRBV19 | TGTGCCAGTAGTAATATAGCGGGAGGCCCCGGGGCCAACGTCCTGACTTTC | CASSNIAGGPGANVLTF
. | TRBD2 | TRBJ2-1 | TRBV9 | TGTGCCAGCAGCCCAGCCGGGACTAGCGGGGTCAATGAGCAGTTCTTC | CASSPAGTSGVNEQFF
. | TRBD1 | TRBJ1-2 | TRBV19 | TGTGCCAGTAGTCCACGGACAGGTTCTAACTATGGCTACACCTTC | CASSPRTGSNYGYTF
. | . | TRBJ2-7 | TRBV28 | TGTGCCAGCAGTTTGTCGAGAGAGCAGTACTTC | CASSLSREQYF
. | . | TRBJ1-5 | TRBV19 | TGTGCCAGTAGTATCGAGGGATTCAATCAGCCCCAGCATTTT | CASSIEGFNQPQHF
. | . | TRBJ1-2 | TRBV6-1 | TGTGCCAGCAGCCACCGGGACTTCCGCGGCTACACCTTC | CASSHRDFRGYTF
. | TRBD1 | TRBJ1-2 | TRBV6-5 | TGTGCCAGCAGTTACCCACAGGACAGGAACTATGGCTACACCTTC | CASSYPQDRNYGYTF
. | . | TRBJ1-5 | TRBV29-1 | TGCAGCGTCAGATTGAGGGTCGGGCAAAGCCGGCAGCCCCAGCATTTT | CSVRLRVGQSRQPQHF
. | . | TRBJ2-5 | TRBV19 | TGTGCCAGTGCCACGCACGGGGCCGGGGGGACCCAGTACTTC | CASATHGAGGTQYF
. | . | TRBJ1-4 | TRBV28 | TGTGCCAGTTCTCAATGGGGACATGCCACAACTAATGAAAAACTGTTTTTT | CASSQWGHATTNEKLFF
. | TRBD2 | TRBJ2-3 | TRBV28 | TGTGCCAGCGGAGGTAGCGGGAGTTCGGATACGCAGTATTTT | CASGGSGSSDTQYF
. | TRBD2 | TRBJ2-7 | TRBV28 | TGTGCCAGCAGTTTAGCCACTGGGAGCGGGAGTCGCTACGAGCAGTACTTC | CASSLATGSGSRYEQYF
. | . | TRBJ2-3 | TRBV4-1 | TGCGCCAGCAGCCAAGATAATAGGGGGATGGGAGATACGCAGTATTTT | CASSQDNRGMGDTQYF
few | . | TRBJ1-5 | TRBV4-3 | TGCGCCAGCAGCCAAGGGGTGACAGAGGCTGGGCAGCCCCAGCATTTT | CASSQGVTEAGQPQHF
. | . | TRBJ1-1 | TRBV9 | TGTGCCAGCAGGAACCAGGACGACACTGAAGCTTTCTTT | CASRNQDDTEAFF
. | . | TRBJ1-1 | TRBV7-2 | TGTGCCAGCAGCTTGGTACTCGCGGACACTGAAGCTTTCTTT | CASSLVLADTEAFF
. | TRBD1 | TRBJ2-7 | TRBV4-3 | TGCGCCAGCAGCCTGCGGACAGGGGGCGACTACGAGCAGTACTTC | CASSLRTGGDYEQYF
. | . | TRBJ2-7 | TRBV7-2 | TGTGCCAGCAGCTTACAGGCCACCTACGAGCAGTACTTC | CASSLQATYEQYF
. | . | TRBJ2-3 | TRBV5-1 | TGCGCCAGCAGCCTGGACAGTGTAACAGATACGCAGTATTTT | CASSLDSVTDTQYF
. | TRBD2 | TRBJ2-3 | TRBV7-3 | TGTGCCAGCAGCTTCGGTCTAGCGGGCACAGATACGCAGTATTTT | CASSFGLAGTDTQYF
. | . | TRBJ2-3 | TRBV5-1 | TGCGCCAGCAGCTTGGTCTGGGGCACAGATACGCAGTATTTT | CASSLVWGTDTQYF
. | TRBD2 | TRBJ2-1 | TRBV5-1 | TGCGCCAGCTCGGTAGCGGGGGGCAATGAGCAGTTCTTC | CASSVAGGNEQFF
. | . | TRBJ2-7 | TRBV5-1 | TGCGCCAGCAGGGGTCTGAGCGCCTACGAGCAGTACTTC | CASRGLSAYEQYF
. | . | TRBJ2-1 | TRBV19 | TGTGCCAGTACTAGGGGTTCCTACAATGAGCAGTTCTTC | CASTRGSYNEQFF
. | . | TRBJ1-5 | TRBV7-2 | TGTGCCAGCAGCTTAGAAGGGTATAGCAATCAGCCCCAGCATTTT | CASSLEGYSNQPQHF
. | . | TRBJ1-4 | TRBV19 | TGTGCCAGTATGTTGAAACACCCTAATGAAAAACTGTTTTTT | CASMLKHPNEKLFF
. | . | TRBJ1-2 | TRBV9 | TGTGCCAGCAGCGTGGACGGGATGCATGGCTACACCTTC | CASSVDGMHGYTF
. | . | TRBJ1-5 | TRBV19 | TGTGCCAGTAGTACTCTCTTGACGGGGGGCAATCAGCCCCAGCATTTT | CASSTLLTGGNQPQHF
. | . | TRBJ2-2 | TRBV6-5 | TGTGCCAGCAGTTATTATCGGAACACCGGGGAGCTGTTTTTT | CASSYYRNTGELFF
. | . | TRBJ1-3 | TRBV9 | TGTGCCAGCAGCCGGACTCCTGGAAACACCATATATTTT | CASSRTPGNTIYF
. | TRBD2 | TRBJ2-1 | TRBV10-3 | TGTGCCATCATTCCGGGACTAGCGGGAGGAGGATCCTACAATGAGCAGTTCTTC | CAIIPGLAGGGSYNEQFF
. | . | TRBJ2-7 | TRBV18 | TGTGCCAGCTCACCACCGTCGGACTACGAGCAGTACTTC | CASSPPSDYEQYF
. | TRBD1 | TRBJ1-2 | TRBV4-2 | TGTGCCAGCAGCCTAGGGACAGACCGCTTTCGTGGCTACACCTTC | CASSLGTDRFRGYTF
. | TRBD1 | TRBJ2-6 | TRBV2 | TGTGCCAGCAGGGGACAGGGGGCCAACGGGGCCAACGTCCTGACTTTC | CASRGQGANGANVLTF
. | . | TRBJ1-1 | TRBV5-4 | TGTGCCAGCAGCCTTGGGGGCCCGAACACTGAAGCTTTCTTT | CASSLGGPNTEAFF
once | . | TRBJ2-1 | TRBV7-3 | TGTGCCAGCAGCTTACGAGGAACCAACCGCGATGAGCAGTTCTTC | CASSLRGTNRDEQFF
. | . | TRBJ2-3 | TRBV27 | TGTGCCAGCAGAATTGAGAGTGGCCCCCGGTGGTCGCAGTATTTT | CASRIESGPRWSQYF
. | TRBD2 | TRBJ2-1 | TRBV7-9 | TGTGCCAGCAGCTTAGCGCCTGGGCGGGGGGGCCTTGAGCAGTTCTTC | CASSLAPGRGGLEQFF
. | . | TRBJ2-7 | TRBV6-5 | TGTGCCAGCAGTCGCGACACCTCCTACGAGCAGTACTTC | CASSRDTSYEQYF
once | . | TRBJ1-2 | TRBV5-6 | TGTGCCAGCAGCTCCGGACCTGGTGGCTACACCTTC | CASSSGPGGYTF
. | . | TRBJ2-7 | TRBV4-1 | TGCGCCAGCAGCCAATCGAACCAAATACCCTACGAGCAGTACTTC | CASSQSNQIPYEQYF
. | . | TRBJ1-2 | TRBV5-1 | TGCGCCAGCAGCCAAGGTGGCGGCTATGGCTACACCTTC | CASSQGGGYGYTF
. | TRBD2 | TRBJ2-7 | TRBV5-6 | TGTGCCAGCAGCTTGGCCAGCCGACTAGCGGGAGGTTCCGAGCAGTACTTC | CASSLASRLAGGSEQYF